The next 30 T cell receptor beta chains were all read from a single sample in a study of Ad26.COV2.S vaccination and SARS-CoV-2 variants (dated by TCRdb to about 2021). Library construction relied on the immunoSEQ multiplex PCR assay. TCRdb's version of the immuneACCESS table is confined to in-frame rearrangements and falls short of the full clone set. An unresolved V gene accounts for under half of the shortfall where checked; the remainder is of unknown origin. This sample gives 380,000 or so clones in total; 83% of them show up just once. Roughly 7.4% of the sample lies in the top ten. In light of the paper, this sample's treatment or condition label describes: over 15 received Ad26.COV2.S at low or high dose, single or two shots; several received placebo; per-sample allocation not given. For vaccine and placebo recipients, the sequenced repertoires came from samples collected on day 63 after the first injection.

Source: peripheral blood, taken in a trial of Ad26.COV2.S vaccine versus placebo. Source of these receptors: a person aged 18 to 65 who received the Ad26.COV2.S COVID-19 vaccine or a placebo.

This clone has a handful of counts. The chain uses TRBV11-3 and TRBJ2-1; D gene unclear. Deletions cut 1 base from V and 1 base from J, with 8 bases between. Germline V gives CDR1 SGHNT, CDR2 YENEEA. CDR3 length: 15 amino acids. The CDR3 nucleotides are TGTGCCAGCAGCTTAGCGGTGGGGTCCTACAATGAGCAGTTCTTC. Translated, it gives CASSLAVGSYNEQFF.

The chain has TRBV6-5 and TRBJ2-1; 11 bases are shared with TRBD2. Germline-derived CDR1 and CDR2 are MNHEY and SVGAGI. Unmatched junction bases numbered 4, after V lost 2 bases and J lost 7 bases. The CDR3 has 15 amino acids. The CDR3 loop reads CASSYGRTSGNEQFF. CDR3 nucleotides: TGTGCCAGCAGTTACGGTAGGACTAGCGGGAATGAGCAGTTCTTC.

The chain recombines TRBV5-6 with TRBJ2-3; possibly TRBD2 for D (6 bases). This CDR3 contains 16 residues. Trimming removed 2 bases from V and 1 base from J, with 14 bases in between. Per the germline V gene, CDR1 is SGHDT and CDR2 is YYEEEE. The CDR3 is CASSFFGLQGTDTQYF. The CDR3 DNA reads as TGTGCCAGCAGCTTTTTCGGACTACAGGGCACAGATACGCAGTATTTT. Filled out from reference TRBV5-6 and TRBJ2-3, the complete variable domain reads DAGVTQSPTHLIKTRGQQVTLRCSPKSGHDTVSWYQQALGQGPQFIFQYYEEEERQRGNFPDRFSGHQFPNYSSELNVNALLLGDSALYLCASSFFGLQGTDTQYFGPGTRLTVL.

The rearrangement uses TRBV5-1 and TRBJ1-1, with D hard to call. The V gene lost 0 bases and the J gene lost 1 base, with 10 bases spanning the gap. This CDR3 is built from 15 residues. The V gene's germline CDR1 is SGHRS and CDR2 YFSETQ. The CDR3 sequence: CASSLAFGGNTEAFF. CDR3 coding DNA: TGCGCCAGCAGCTTGGCCTTTGGCGGGAACACTGAAGCTTTCTTT.

V is TRBV30 and J is TRBJ2-7; TRBD2 matches at 10 bases. The junction had 11 bases not matched to a gene; V was cut back by 1 base and J by 2 bases. Germline V gene data show CDR1 as GTSNPN and CDR2 as SVGIG (reference sequence). The CDR3 consists of 17 residues. CDR3 nucleotide sequence: TGTGCCTGGAGTGCGGCTAGCGGGGGAAGGTCCCCCTACGAGCAGTACTTC. It yields the protein CAWSAASGGRSPYEQYF.

The chain links TRBV2 to TRBJ1-2; no clear D gene. Germline assignment: CDR1 SNHLY and CDR2 FYNNEI. Trimming took 2 bases from V and 0 from J, leaving 7 bases between them. The CDR3 is 14 residues long. CDR3 nucleotide sequence: TGTGCCAGCAGTGAATGGGAGGCTAACTATGGCTACACCTTC. Residues: CASSEWEANYGYTF.

The chain employs TRBV5-5 and TRBJ1-4, with D possibly TRBD1 on 5 matching bases. Germline CDR1 SGHKS, CDR2 YYEKEE (reference sequence). The CDR3 length is 16 residues. The V end was cut by 7 bases, the J end by 6 bases, with 22 bases between. DNA for the CDR3: TGTGCCAGCGCCTTCGGGGACCGCGGCTCCTATGAAAAACTGTTTTTT. Residues: CASAFGDRGSYEKLFF.

V and J are TRBV5-1 and TRBJ2-5, with TRBD2 matching 12 bases. The CDR3 is 18 amino acids. Per the germline V gene, CDR1 is SGHRS and CDR2 is YFSETQ. V lost 3 bases and J lost 10; bases outside the gene matches: 19. CDR3 sequence: CASSSSTSGGPAAGDQYF. The DNA of the CDR3 is TGCGCCAGCAGCTCGAGCACTAGCGGGGGGCCGGCGGCAGGGGACCAGTACTTC.

The chain recombines TRBV18 with TRBJ2-7; D is possibly TRBD1 (5 bases). This CDR3 spans 16 amino acids. Trimming removed 3 bases at V and 6 bases at J, with 21 bases between. Germline-derived CDR1 and CDR2 are KGHSH and LQKENI. CDR3 DNA sequence: TGTGCCAGCTCACCGACAAAGGGGCTCCCTGGTGGCGAGCAGTACTTC. It encodes CASSPTKGLPGGEQYF.

As DNA, the CDR3 is TGTGCCAGCAGCACGGTCCAGGGTCTGACTGAAGCTTTCTTT. Encoded protein: CASSTVQGLTEAFF. This chain joins TRBV7-9 and TRBJ1-1; TRBD1 is a possible D gene (5 bases). From germline, CDR1 is SEHNR and CDR2 FQNEAQ (reference sequence). CDR3 length: 14 residues. Trimming removed 5 bases at V and 5 bases at J, with 15 bases between.

This chain joins TRBV24-1 and TRBJ2-3, with a weak D call TRBD2 (5 bases). Trimming cost V 5 bases and J 1 base, with 12 bases left between them. CDR1 KGHDR and CDR2 SFDVKD come from the germline V gene. The CDR3 runs to 15 residues. In DNA, the CDR3 is TGTGCCACCAGTGGGTCGTCAGCGGGCACAGATACGCAGTATTTT. As protein: CATSGSSAGTDTQYF.

V and J are TRBV6-5 and TRBJ1-4, with D perhaps TRBD1 (5 bases). Looked up from germline, CDR1 is MNHEY and CDR2 is SVGAGI. This CDR3 comprises 14 residues. Trimming removed 5 bases from V and 3 bases from J, with 10 bases in between. The CDR3 loop reads CASSRGVANEKLFF. CDR3 nucleotides: TGTGCCAGCAGTAGGGGTGTTGCTAATGAAAAACTGTTTTTT.

The gene calls are TRBV9 and TRBJ1-2, with D maybe TRBD1 (6 bases). V lost 4 bases to trimming and J lost 4 bases, with 11 bases between them. The CDR3 runs to 13 residues. Germline V CDR1 and CDR2: SGDLS, YYNGEE. Written as DNA, the CDR3 is TGTGCCAGCAGCTCAGGACAGCCCTATGGCTACACCTTC. Protein product: CASSSGQPYGYTF.

CDR3 nucleotide sequence: TGCGCCAGCAGTTCAACGACTAGCAGTGCGGCTGAGCAGTTCTTC. Translated: CASSSTTSSAAEQFF. This sequence joins TRBV5-1 and TRBJ2-1; the match to TRBD2 covers 7 bases. The trim removed 5 bases at V and 9 bases at J, leaving 14 bases unmatched. The CDR3 loop spans 15 amino acids. The V gene's germline CDR1 is SGHRS and CDR2 YFSETQ.

J is TRBJ1-1 and V is TRBV7-9, with 7 bases that match TRBD1. V was pared by 4 bases and J by 4 bases, with 9 bases of the junction left unmatched. The V gene's germline CDR1 is SEHNR and CDR2 FQNEAQ (reference sequence). The CDR3 has 15 residues. In nucleotides, the CDR3 is TGTGCCAGCAGCTCACAGGGTCACAGGGGCACTGAAGCTTTCTTT. It encodes CASSSQGHRGTEAFF.

This clone is a singleton in its sample. The V gene is TRBV7-2, the J gene TRBJ2-2; no definite D call. The V gene's germline CDR1 is SGHTA and CDR2 FQGNSA. This CDR3 is 15 amino acids long. Trimming removed 4 bases from V and 6 bases from J, with 15 bases in between. The CDR3: CASSSGSGRPGELFF. Written as DNA, the CDR3 is TGTGCCAGCAGCTCCGGATCTGGTCGCCCCGGGGAGCTGTTTTTT.

The chain uses TRBV27 and TRBJ1-6, with a possible D match to TRBD1 (6 bases). Germline values: CDR1 MNHEY, CDR2 SMNVEV (reference sequence). The CDR3 runs 15 residues. Trimming took 4 bases from V and 7 from J, leaving 14 bases between them. The CDR3 bases are TGTGCCAGCAGTTCTACAGGGACCGGGAATTCACCCCTCCACTTT. Translating gives CASSSTGTGNSPLHF.

J is TRBJ2-3 and V is TRBV7-2; 10 bases match TRBD2. The CDR3 extends over 14 amino acids. Trimming removed 5 bases from V and 5 bases from J; junction bases left unmatched: 4. Germline V gene sequence: CDR1 SGHTA, CDR2 FQGNSA. The CDR3 loop is CASSRSGGIDTQYF. CDR3 bases: TGTGCCAGCAGCCGTAGCGGGGGGATAGATACGCAGTATTTT.

The genes are TRBV19 and TRBJ1-5, with D unclear. There are 12 residues in the CDR3. Germline-derived CDR1 and CDR2 are LNHDA and SQIVND (reference sequence). V lost 5 bases and J lost 5, with 7 bases in between. The CDR3 region has the DNA TGTGCCAGTAGTGAGCGTGATCAGCCCCAGCATTTT. Amino acids: CASSERDQPQHF.

The J gene is TRBJ2-7, the V gene TRBV11-3; TRBD1 matches 8 bases. J was trimmed by 1 base and V by 5 bases; bases with no gene match: 7. CDR3 length equals 15 residues. The V gene's germline CDR1 is SGHNT and CDR2 YENEEA. The CDR3 here is CASSPQGASSYEQYF. The CDR3 region has the DNA TGTGCCAGCAGCCCCCAGGGGGCCTCGTCCTACGAGCAGTACTTC. Complete variable domain (other parts from reference TRBV11-3 and TRBJ2-7): EAGVVQSPRYKIIEKKQPVAFWCNPISGHNTLYWYLQNLGQGPELLIRYENEEAVDDSQLPKDRFSAERLKGVDSTLKIQPAELGDSAVYLCASSPQGASSYEQYFGPGTRLTVT.

This chain connects TRBV29-1 to TRBJ2-7, with 8 bases that match TRBD2. This CDR3 has 11 amino acids. The V gene end was trimmed by 7 bases and the J gene end by 6 bases; junction bases not matched to a gene: 5. Germline V lookup: CDR1 SQVTM, CDR2 ANQGSEA. The CDR3 region is CSGTGGSEQYF. The CDR3 nucleotides read TGCAGCGGGACGGGGGGGAGCGAGCAGTACTTC.

The chain uses TRBV12-5 and TRBJ2-5; 8 nucleotides match TRBD1. CDR3 length equals 14 residues. After removal of 5 bases from V and 4 bases from J, the junction contained 6 bases not matched to a gene. Germline lookup yields CDR1 LGHNT and CDR2 FRNRAP. Written as DNA, the CDR3 is TGTGCTAGTGGTCCAAGGACAGGGACAGAGACCCAGTACTTC. Amino acid sequence: CASGPRTGTETQYF. Full variable domain (remainder filled in from reference TRBV12-5 and TRBJ2-5): DARVTQTPRHKVTEMGQEVTMRCQPILGHNTVFWYRQTMMQGLELLAYFRNRAPLDDSGMPKDRFSAEMPDATLATLKIQPSEPRDSAVYFCASGPRTGTETQYFGPGTRLLVL.

The V call is TRBV27, the J call TRBJ1-1; a weak D match, TRBD1 (5 bases). CDR1 is MNHEY, CDR2 SMNVEV, per germline (reference sequence). Deletions cut 2 bases from V and 6 bases from J, with 13 bases between. There are 14 residues in the CDR3. The CDR3 bases are TGTGCCAGCAGTTTAGGGGGGAGTAACGCTGAAGCTTTCTTT. Translating gives CASSLGGSNAEAFF.

The chain joins TRBV7-2 to TRBJ1-2, with D perhaps TRBD1 (5 bases). The CDR3 is 14 amino acids. Germline CDR1 SGHTA, CDR2 FQGNSA. Trimming removed 3 bases at V and 4 bases at J, with 12 bases between. The chain's CDR3 is CASSFTFGAYGYTF. CDR3 coding DNA: TGTGCCAGCAGCTTTACCTTCGGGGCCTATGGCTACACCTTC. Looking up the rest from reference TRBV7-2 and TRBJ1-2 gives the full variable domain: GAGVSQSPSNKVTEKGKDVELRCDPISGHTALYWYRQSLGQGLEFLIYFQGNSAPDKSGLPSDRFSAERTGGSVSTLTIQRTQQEDSAVYLCASSFTFGAYGYTFGSGTRLTVV.

The J gene is TRBJ2-3, the V gene TRBV5-1; 7 bases align to TRBD2. CDR3 length equals 14 residues. The ends lost 4 bases at V and 2 bases at J; junction bases unmatched: 4. Per germline, CDR1 SGHRS and CDR2 YFSETQ. The chain's CDR3 is CASSGQRDTDTQYF. The CDR3 nucleotides are TGCGCCAGCAGCGGCCAGCGGGACACAGATACGCAGTATTTT. The entire variable domain, with the rest obtained from reference TRBV5-1 and TRBJ2-3, is as follows: KAGVTQTPRYLIKTRGQQVTLSCSPISGHRSVSWYQQTPGQGLQFLFEYFSETQRNKGNFPGRFSGRQFSNSRSEMNVSTLELGDSALYLCASSGQRDTDTQYFGPGTRLTVL.

The chain carries TRBV11-2 and TRBJ2-2; TRBD1 aligns across 7 bases. V gave up 6 bases and J gave up 1 base; unmatched junction bases: 8. The CDR3 has 16 amino acids. CDR1 SGHAT and CDR2 FQNNGV come from the germline V gene. The CDR3 DNA sequence: TGTGCCAGCAGTCGGGTCACAGGGGTGAACACCGGGGAGCTGTTTTTT. It is translated as CASSRVTGVNTGELFF.

The gene calls are TRBV6-5 and TRBJ2-2; TRBD2 matches at 7 bases. J was trimmed by 2 bases and V by 4 bases; bases with no gene match: 1. Germline loops: CDR1 MNHEY, CDR2 SVGAGI. The length of the CDR3 is 14 residues. CDR3 amino acids: CASSSGLNTGELFF. CDR3 sequence (DNA): TGTGCCAGCAGTTCGGGACTAAACACCGGGGAGCTGTTTTTT.

This chain uses TRBV7-2 with TRBJ1-1, with TRBD1 matching over 7 bases. J lost 1 base, V lost 6 bases, and 14 bases had no gene match. In germline, CDR1 is SGHTA, CDR2 FQGNSA. The CDR3 loop spans 17 amino acids. The CDR3 loop reads CASSHKTWRDRNTEAFF. In DNA form, the CDR3 reads TGTGCCAGCAGTCATAAGACGTGGAGGGACAGGAACACTGAAGCTTTCTTT.

V is TRBV6-2 or TRBV6-3 and J is TRBJ1-1; D remains unclear. In germline, CDR1 is MNHEY, CDR2 SVGEGT. V lost 2 bases, J lost 5 bases, and 15 bases lay in between. The CDR3 has 15 residues. For the CDR3, the DNA is TGTGCCAGCAGTTACCGCCGAGGAGGAGGAACTGAAGCTTTCTTT. Its translation: CASSYRRGGGTEAFF.

This chain links TRBV5-1 with TRBJ2-7; 10 bases align to TRBD1. CDR3 length: 15 amino acids. Germline CDR1 reads SGHRS; CDR2 reads YFSETQ. With 3 bases clipped from V and 4 bases from J, the junction kept 7 bases outside the gene matches. Here the CDR3 DNA reads TGCGCCAGCAGCTCGCCCGGGACAGGGGATTACGAGCAGTACTTC. Translated, it gives CASSSPGTGDYEQYF.